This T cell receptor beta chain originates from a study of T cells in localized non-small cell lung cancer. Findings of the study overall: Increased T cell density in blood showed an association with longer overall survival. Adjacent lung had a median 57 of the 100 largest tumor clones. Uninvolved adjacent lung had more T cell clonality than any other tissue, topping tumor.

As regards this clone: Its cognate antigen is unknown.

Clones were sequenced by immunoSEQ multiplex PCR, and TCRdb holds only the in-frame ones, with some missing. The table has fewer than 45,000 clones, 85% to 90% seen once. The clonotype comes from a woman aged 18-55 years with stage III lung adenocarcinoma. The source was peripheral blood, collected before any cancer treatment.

CDR3 sequence (DNA): TGTGCCAGCACCCCCCGGGGCCTTACGGGCCCTAACTATGGCTACACCTTC. This encodes CASTPRGLTGPNYGYTF. This chain connects TRBV7-8 to TRBJ1-2, with a weak D call TRBD1 (5 bases). The CDR3 spans 17 residues. Germline loops: CDR1 SGHVS, CDR2 FQNEAQ. Trimming left V 7 bases short and J 0 bases short, with 21 bases between.